Following are 21 T cell receptor beta chains from one sample sequenced in a study of follicular helper T cells after annual influenza vaccination. This sample's time point: 2015-2016 season, 7 days after influenza vaccination. Assay: immunoSEQ multiplex PCR; the TCRdb copy retains only in-frame clones and omits some. The sample consists of 6,500 to 8,000 clones, over 75% of them appearing once. The sample consisted of CXCR5+ CD38- circulating T follicular helper cells from blood, taken 7 days after influenza vaccination. As for subset: circulating Tfh, non-naive CD4+CXCR5+PD-1+ (ICOS+CD38+ or ICOS-CD38-). All receptors derive from an adult who received the influenza vaccine.

DNA of the CDR3: TGTGCCAGCAGCCAAGTCTTGCCGGGAGCTAGCACAGATACGCAGTATTTT. Amino acid sequence: CASSQVLPGASTDTQYF. The gene calls are TRBV14 and TRBJ2-3; perhaps TRBD2 as D (6 bases). V lost 1 base and J lost 0, with 14 bases in between. Germline assignment: CDR1 SGHDN and CDR2 FVKESK. This CDR3 has 17 amino acids.

The chain recombines TRBV14 with TRBJ1-1; perhaps TRBD1 as D (5 bases). V lost 5 bases and J 5 bases, leaving 12 bases between the germline ends. CDR1 is SGHDN, CDR2 FVKESK, per germline. This CDR3 has 13 amino acids. The DNA of the CDR3 is TGTGCCAGCAGCGGGGGTCTGGGTACTGAAGCTTTCTTT. It translates to CASSGGLGTEAFF.

The J gene is TRBJ2-7, the V gene TRBV29-1; D perhaps matches TRBD2 (6 bases). Germline CDR1 SQVTM, CDR2 ANQGSEA. CDR3 length equals 14 residues. Trimming left V 6 bases short and J 0 bases short, with 15 bases between. The CDR3 DNA reads as TGCAGCGTCCTTGGAGGGGAAAGCTCCTACGAGCAGTACTTC. This translates into CSVLGGESSYEQYF.

The chain has TRBV4-1 and TRBJ2-1, with TRBD2 identical over 8 bases. The CDR3 is 15 amino acids. CDR1 MGHRA and CDR2 YSYEKL come from the germline V gene. Unmatched junction bases numbered 3, after V lost 1 base and J lost 4 bases. The CDR3 DNA sequence: TGCGCCAGCAGCCAAGGGGCGGGAGGATACAATGAGCAGTTCTTC. This gives the protein CASSQGAGGYNEQFF.

The chain recombines TRBV28 with TRBJ2-3, with D hard to call. Looked up from germline, CDR1 is MDHEN and CDR2 is SYDVKM. The ends were cut back, 2 bases at V and 1 base at J, with 19 bases in the middle. The CDR3 is 18 residues long. The CDR3 sequence is CASSLLRAGPGGTDTQYF. The CDR3 bases are TGTGCCAGCAGTTTACTTAGAGCCGGGCCTGGGGGCACAGATACGCAGTATTTT.

In its sample, this clone was seen once. The rearrangement links TRBV5-8 to TRBJ2-3; D remains unclear. The germline V gene has CDR1 SGHTS and CDR2 YDEGEE. The CDR3 extends over 15 amino acids. V was trimmed by 4 bases and J by 0 bases, leaving 12 bases between them. CDR3 sequence: CASSRSLGSTDTQYF. The CDR3 bases are TGTGCCAGCAGCCGAAGCCTTGGTAGCACAGATACGCAGTATTTT.

The V and J genes are TRBV5-4 and TRBJ2-7, with unresolved D. The CDR3 consists of 9 residues. Per germline, CDR1 SGHNT and CDR2 YYREEE (reference sequence). The DNA for the CDR3 is TGTGCCAGCAGCCTGGCCCTGGCGGTC. It is translated as CASSLALAV.

The V gene is TRBV1, the J gene TRBJ2-7; the DNA was not compared with TRBD2, the D call given in the table. TRBV1 has pseudogene status. The CDR3 covers 15 residues. For the CDR3, the DNA is TGCACCAGCAGCCCCACAAGGACTAGCGGCCACGAGCAGTACTTC. Translation: CTSSPTRTSGHEQYF.

V gene TRBV7-8 combines with J gene TRBJ1-5, with D possibly being TRBD1 (5 bases). With 5 bases removed from V and 0 bases from J, the gap between germline ends came to 17 bases. The CDR3 has 17 amino acids. CDR1 and CDR2 (germline): SGHVS, FQNEAQ. As DNA, the CDR3 is TGTGCCAGCAGCCCCAGGGATTCGGTATATAGCAATCAGCCCCAGCATTTT. It codes for CASSPRDSVYSNQPQHF.

V and J are TRBV9 and TRBJ2-1, with 11 bases that match TRBD2. CDR1 SGDLS and CDR2 YYNGEE come from the germline V gene. Trimming removed 0 bases from V and 4 bases from J; junction bases left unmatched: 3. The CDR3 contains 16 residues. The CDR3 loop is CASSVELAGDYNEQFF. For the CDR3, the DNA is TGTGCCAGCAGCGTAGAACTAGCGGGGGATTACAATGAGCAGTTCTTC.

This clone has more than one count but fewer than ten. V gene TRBV30 combines with J gene TRBJ1-5; TRBD1 matches 7 bases. Germline assignment: CDR1 GTSNPN and CDR2 SVGIG (reference sequence). This CDR3 is 14 amino acids long. V dropped 1 base and J dropped 7; count of bases not matched to a gene: 7. In nucleotides, the CDR3 is TGTGCCTGGAGTGGGGGGACAGAAGGACAGCCCCAGCATTTT. Its translation: CAWSGGTEGQPQHF.

This chain connects TRBV7-2 to TRBJ1-3, with 11 bases fitting TRBD1. Germline V CDR1 and CDR2: SGHTA, FQGNSA. J was trimmed by 1 base and V by 4 bases; bases with no gene match: 3. This CDR3 spans 16 amino acids. The CDR3: CASSSGQGASGNTIYF. Here the CDR3 DNA reads TGTGCCAGCAGCTCCGGACAGGGGGCTTCTGGAAACACCATATATTTT. Based on the CDR3 plus reference TRBV7-2 and TRBJ1-3, the full variable domain is GAGVSQSPSNKVTEKGKDVELRCDPISGHTALYWYRQSLGQGLEFLIYFQGNSAPDKSGLPSDRFSAERTGGSVSTLTIQRTQQEDSAVYLCASSSGQGASGNTIYFGEGSWLTVV.

The chain is built from TRBV7-3 and TRBJ2-1, with D maybe TRBD2 (6 bases). Deletions cut 2 bases from V and 7 bases from J, with 18 bases between. CDR1 is SGHTA and CDR2 is FQGTGA in the germline V gene. This CDR3 contains 16 residues. CDR3 DNA sequence: TGTGCCAGCAGCTTACAAGGTGAATCCGGGAGAAATGAGCAGTTCTTC. This encodes CASSLQGESGRNEQFF.

The V and J genes are TRBV6-1 and TRBJ2-7, with 11 bases fitting TRBD1. Germline lookup yields CDR1 MNHNS and CDR2 SASEGT. V shed 7 bases, J shed 4 bases, and the junction held 9 bases outside the gene matches. This CDR3 is built from 15 residues. Written as DNA, the CDR3 is TGTGCCAGCAAAGTTCCGGGACAGGGGGGTTACGAGCAGTACTTC. Amino acid sequence: CASKVPGQGGYEQYF.

This clone occurred once. The V and J genes are TRBV30 and TRBJ2-7; 13 nucleotides line up with TRBD2. Germline V CDR1 and CDR2: GTSNPN, SVGIG (reference sequence). The CDR3 is 14 amino acids. After removal of 7 bases from V and 7 bases from J, the junction contained 10 bases not matched to a gene. CDR3 protein: CASPGLAGLGEQYF. CDR3 nucleotide sequence: TGTGCCTCACCGGGACTAGCGGGATTGGGTGAGCAGTACTTC.

The genes are TRBV5-8 and TRBJ2-2; 9 positions agree with TRBD1. After removal of 4 bases from V and 9 bases from J, the junction contained 13 bases not matched to a gene. Germline CDR1 and CDR2: SGHTS and YDEGEE. The CDR3 spans 16 residues. CDR3 amino acids: CASSPYGTGWFRELFF. Here the CDR3 DNA reads TGTGCCAGCAGCCCGTACGGGACAGGGTGGTTCCGGGAGCTGTTTTTT.

The chain has TRBV6-6 and TRBJ2-4, with D possibly matching TRBD2 (6 bases). Trimming stripped 6 bases from V and 11 bases from J, with 20 bases between. The CDR3 consists of 14 residues. Germline loops: CDR1 MNHNY, CDR2 SVGAGI (reference sequence). This CDR3 reads CASSDGAGTPFQYF. The CDR3 DNA reads TGTGCCAGCAGCGACGGAGCCGGGACTCCCTTTCAGTACTTC.

DNA of the CDR3: TGTGCCAGAGGTAAGACAGGGACGCAGTATTTT. Translated, it gives CARGKTGTQYF. The chain has TRBV19 and TRBJ2-3; 7 bases line up with TRBD1. This CDR3 spans 11 amino acids. Germline values: CDR1 LNHDA, CDR2 SQIVND (reference sequence). The V and J ends lost 9 bases and 9 bases, in that order; junction bases with no gene match: 6.

The genes are TRBV7-8 and TRBJ1-2; 7 positions agree with TRBD1. The CDR3 covers 16 residues. Trimming cost V 5 bases and J 4 bases; bases outside gene matches: 13. Germline CDR1 SGHVS, CDR2 FQNEAQ. The CDR3 DNA follows: TGTGCCAGCAGCACCCTTCAGGGGGTCGACTTCTATGGCTACACCTTC. This translates into CASSTLQGVDFYGYTF.

The gene calls are TRBV27 and TRBJ1-6; D gene uncertain. The V and J ends lost 5 bases and 7 bases respectively, with 9 bases between them. CDR1 is MNHEY and CDR2 is SMNVEV in the germline V gene (reference sequence). The length of the CDR3 is 13 residues. DNA for the CDR3: TGTGCCAGCAGTCGCAAAGGCAATTCACCCCTCCACTTT. Amino acids: CASSRKGNSPLHF.

The chain joins TRBV6-5 to TRBJ2-1; D is unclear. CDR1 and CDR2 from the germline V gene are MNHEY and SVGAGI. V was shortened by 4 bases and J by 8 bases, with 6 bases between the two germline ends. The CDR3 runs to 11 residues. As DNA, the CDR3 is TGTGCCAGCAGTTGGCTCGATGAGCAGTTCTTC. Translating gives CASSWLDEQFF.